The subject of this entry is one T cell receptor beta chain. This clone was detected once. Its target antigen remains unknown. Base qualities are not recorded, but no much larger clone differs from it by a single base. The CDR3 has 17 amino acids, counting the end cysteine and phenylalanine. Only the CDR3 DNA stays, 51 bases, in frame from base 1. V is pruned by 3 bases and J by 0 bases, leaving 4 bases of the junction without a gene match. CDR1 SGHNT and CDR2 YYREEE were looked up in the germline V gene (reference sequence). The cohort was made up of under 800 healthy bone marrow donors. All cohort members were sampled while nominally healthy, although unrecorded immune exposures were likely present. The donor was CMV seropositive and was included in the group of 290 or so seropositive cohort members. A peripheral blood sample was provided by each donor, and peripheral blood mononuclear cells were used for TCR beta sequencing. The Qiagen DNeasy Blood Extraction Kit was used to extract genomic DNA from the blood cell samples.

Receptor amplification or capture employed the immunoSEQ multiplex PCR assay. The multiplex PCR relied on a mix of 60 forward primers for TCR Vbeta segments and 13 reverse primers for TCR Jbeta segments. The CDR3 region of rearranged TCR beta genes was amplified from genomic DNA by a multiplex PCR assay. On the Illumina HiSeq System, the amplified TCR beta libraries were sequenced as 87-base-pair reads. As for how the authors treated the data: A later analysis tallied 75 million to 85 million unique TCR beta chains across the 666 repertoires, and approximately 11 million of those chains were shared by two or more donors. A nearest-neighbor algorithm error-corrected the raw reads and collapsed the reads into unique sequences, merging closely related sequences to remove PCR and sequencing errors. Alignment of CDR3 sequences to IMGT reference sequences was used to assign V, D and J gene segments. Each retained sequence needed at least a six-nucleotide match to both a V gene segment and a J gene segment. A rearrangement counted as productive if the CDR3 had no stop codons and remained in frame with V and J, and every other rearrangement counted as non-productive. CDR3 was defined by IMGT convention, running from the second conserved V-encoded cysteine to the conserved J-encoded phenylalanine. The earlier analysis of roughly 590 of the donors excluded any sequence lacking an unambiguous match to a single V gene segment. In an earlier analysis of more than 500 of the donors, a V segment was called functional when productive rearrangements were above 56.7%, and segregating when the standard deviation between donors exceeded 5%. A statistical classification framework was built to diagnose cytomegalovirus status from the catalog of TCR beta chain sequences. A later analysis assigned V and J genes by comparing TCR nucleotide sequences with IMGT/GENE-DB human TR gene sequences. In a later analysis, CDR3 sequences and most-parsimonious VDJ recombination scenarios were assigned using the TCRdist pipeline. A later analysis defined each TCR beta chain by its CDR3 amino acid sequence plus V-gene family, and excluded reads lacking a unique V-gene family. To address suspected cross-contamination and a sequencing artifact, a later analysis removed several hundred highly shared, low-generation-probability nucleotide sequences. In a later analysis, a clonal expansion index was calculated for each public chain from normalized within-repertoire ranks of inferred template counts. A later analysis computed generation probabilities with a VDJ recombination model fitted to out-of-frame rearrangements, and checked the results against IGoR. In a later analysis, hypergeometric tests were used to score TCR-TCR, TCR-HLA and TCR-CMV co-occurrence, with a repertoire-size bias correction applied to TCR pairs. In a later analysis, false discovery rates were estimated by permuting HLA or CMV assignments 20 times. In a later analysis, co-occurring TCRs were grouped with DBSCAN, and TCRdist sequence similarity was added when clustering was performed within HLA-allele-positive subsets. Co-occurrence clustering excluded repertoires with fewer than 30,000 or more than 120,000 public chains, plus five with anomalous nucleotide sharing. This is the immuneACCESS table as TCRdb keeps it, with only in-frame sequences that have V and J called. A part of the clones is gone; compared with another copy, unresolved V genes explain less than half, and the rest is unexplained. From that table come the V and J calls and clone size; the DNA was used to work out D and trimming. The sample table shows some 150,000 clones, and approximately 79% are seen once. The ten top clones hold almost 6.5% of the sample.

The sample belongs to a study of cytomegalovirus exposure and HLA in healthy donors (dated by TCRdb to the late 2010s). For context, the study as a whole: An earlier analysis of some 600 of the donors reported about 260 Gb of sequence data and around 110 million unique TCR beta sequences obtained from around 180 million T cells. Roughly 300 gigabases of sequencing data and approximately 85 million unique TCR sequences were included in an early release covering several hundred HLA-typed donors. Of the 398 genotyped donors, approximately 82% fell in the genetic ancestry cluster associated with self-reported Caucasian donors. The aim of the study was to test whether cataloging public T cell receptors could identify signatures of past pathogen exposure. Using immunosequencing, the study profiled T cell repertoires from 500 to 800 subjects and related those repertoires to cytomegalovirus serostatus. In addition to the first cohort of about 650 subjects, a separate validation cohort of 120 different subjects was used. The study combined high-throughput TCR immunosequencing, statistical association of individual TCRs with disease status, and machine learning to predict cytomegalovirus infection status. A later analysis re-analyzed previously published TCR beta repertoires from 660 or so donors and added high-resolution HLA genotyping to study TCR occurrence patterns. In the later analysis, no new phenotypic data were used to find candidate immune exposures; instead, reliance was placed on TCR beta sequences and their occurrence across donors. To decide whether each TCR beta V gene segment behaved as functional or pseudogenic, an earlier analysis of some 540 of the donors relied on high-throughput TCR beta sequencing. Donor age, sex, ethnicity and CMV serostatus were compiled together with the repertoire data. A later genetic analysis used genome-wide SNP genotypes for about three fifths of the 666 donors, treating that subset as a discovery cohort. Every repertoire in the discovery cohort had been generated on one and the same sequencing platform. HLA typing included class I and class II loci at four-digit resolution. The number of donors typed differed by locus, with about 629-630 for A, B, C, DRB1 and DQB1, more than 500 for DQA1, 606 for DPA1, and some 450 for DPB1. Roughly five DR-DQ haplotypes were handled as single units for association and clustering because linkage in the cohort was strong. On average, 235,054 unique TCR beta nucleotide sequences were sequenced per donor among about 400 genotyped donors of the cohort, with roughly 18% of those sequences being non-productive. What the study reported, not specific to this receptor: Because the 87-base-pair reads could not distinguish some IMGT-functional V segments, including TRBV6-2 and TRBV6-3, those segments were excluded. A cluster of highly shared sequence variants was judged likely to be a technical artifact of the sequencing pipeline. The authors suggested that the approach could potentially be generalized to other disease states and immunological phenotypes. In an earlier analysis of fewer than 750 of the donors, most TCR beta V segments were observed in productive rearrangements about 87% or about 30% of the time, broadly matching IMGT annotations. The earlier analysis of 587 of the donors excluded seventeen rarely observed V segments, including chromosome 9 orphons, because counts were too low. When HLA alleles, especially DR and DQ, strongly co-occurred, TCR associations were difficult to assign to individual alleles. Most CMV-associated TCR beta chains appeared to be HLA-restricted in a later analysis, and the HLA associations seemed to be driven largely by CMV exposure. Because HLA typing was unavailable for some donors at each locus, only the typed subset was used in association tests. According to a later genetic analysis, donors in an Asian-associated ancestry cluster had fewer N-insertions in productive TCRs than the approximately 670-donor mean. Immune exposure information for the cohort was limited to CMV serostatus. A further reported finding was that TCR beta sequences accurately predicted the HLA-A and HLA-B alleles for most subjects in the first cohort. V-gene and J-gene trimming of TCR beta chains was associated with a missense DCLRE1C variant in a later genetic analysis, and the association was replicated in an independent cohort. Correlated functional status among segregating V segments might reflect linkage disequilibrium, but an unknown experimental factor could not be ruled out. At a false discovery rate of 0.05, a later analysis linked fewer than 20,000 TCR beta sequences to specific HLA alleles. In vitro tests confirmed that a few of the cytomegalovirus-associated TCR beta chains recognize cytomegalovirus antigens. Cytomegalovirus status was reported to be diagnosed by the classifier with high specificity and sensitivity in both the original and validation cohorts. This cohort had only TCR beta chains sequenced, and the lack of alpha or paired-chain data limited which features could be detected. Several of the top co-occurrence clusters appeared to be linked to parvovirus B19, influenza, CMV and Epstein-Barr virus, according to a later analysis. In a later analysis, the rate of TCR association differed among HLA loci, with DRB1 alleles having the most associated TCRs and HLA-C alleles having the fewest. In the study, some 160 TCR beta chains were listed as associated with cytomegalovirus. In a later analysis, HLA-associated TCR beta chains showed more clonal expansion and lower generation probabilities than non-associated chains that were equally common. Most TCR sequences were observed very rarely across donors, whereas some public TCRs were present in many individuals. The presence/absence analyses assumed that sequencing depth was roughly uniform across donors, and that assumption may not be true.

The rearranged chain carries TRBV5-4 and TRBJ2-3, and TRBD2 aligns with 13 junction nucleotides. Sequenced sample: PBMCs. The clonotype originates from a man in his forties in good health and CMV-seropositive. The nucleotide sequence reads TGTGCCAGCAGCTCCGGGACTAGCGGGATTAGCACAGATACGCAGTATTTT. This translates into CASSSGTSGISTDTQYF.